One and the same sample provided the 32 T cell receptor beta chains below, sequenced in a study of T cell repertoires in cytomegalovirus infection. TCRdb fed the reads into MiXCR, producing one record per CDR3 protein. The repertoire holds about 920,000 distinct CDR3 sequences, with roughly 31% as singletons. Their target antigens are unknown. This specimen consisted of cultured CD8+ T cells from PBMCs, obtained from culture after CMV antigen stimulation. The source of these receptors is a human donor in good health (CMV status not recorded). Some clones in this sample may be carry-over from other donors' samples.

This chain uses TRBV20-1 with TRBJ2-7, with TRBD2 matching 12 bases. The CDR3 is 17 residues long. CDR1 and CDR2 from the germline V gene are DFQATT and SNEGSKA (reference sequence). Trimming at V came to 3 bases and at J to 3 bases, leaving 12 bases not matched to a gene. The CDR3 protein is CSASSSGLAGGLYEQYF. Written as DNA, the CDR3 is TGCAGTGCTAGTTCCTCGGGGCTAGCGGGGGGGCTCTACGAGCAGTACTTC.

This clonotype occurred many times. The rearrangement links TRBV7-6 to TRBJ2-1, with TRBD1 as a possible D gene (5 bases). Germline loops: CDR1 SGHVS, CDR2 FNYEAQ. The CDR3 covers 15 residues. V was shortened by 2 bases and J by 4 bases, with 12 bases between the two germline ends. CDR3 sequence: CASSLQGRQYNEQFF. CDR3 nucleotide sequence: TGTGCCAGCAGCTTACAAGGCCGACAGTACAATGAGCAGTTCTTC. Variable domain in full (rest from reference TRBV7-6 and TRBJ2-1): GAGVSQSPRYKVTKRGQDVALRCDPISGHVSLYWYRQALGQGPEFLTYFNYEAQQDKSGLPNDRFSAERPEGSISTLTIQRTEQRDSAMYRCASSLQGRQYNEQFFGPGTRLTVL.

This clonotype was observed a few times. The chain uses TRBV6-5 and TRBJ1-2, with D possibly matching TRBD1 (6 bases). This CDR3 has 14 residues. Trimming took 4 bases from V and 8 from J, leaving 17 bases between them. Germline-derived CDR1 and CDR2 are MNHEY and SVGAGI. This chain's CDR3 is CASSWGGGMSGYTF. CDR3 in DNA: TGTGCCAGCAGTTGGGGAGGGGGAATGTCCGGCTACACCTTC.

The chain uses TRBV20-1 and TRBJ2-4; D is unresolved. V lost 3 bases to trimming and J lost 0 bases, with 12 bases between them. The CDR3 covers 15 residues. From germline, CDR1 is DFQATT and CDR2 SNEGSKA (reference sequence). The DNA for the CDR3 is TGCAGTGCTAGTATCACTCACTTAGCCAAAAACATTCAGTACTTC. Its translation is CSASITHLAKNIQYF.

In the case of this clonotype: Sequence at one end of the junction differs from germline and may be a read error. The gene calls are TRBV4-1 and TRBJ1-3, with D unclear. Germline V CDR1 and CDR2: MGHRA, YSYEKL. The CDR3 has 17 amino acids. As DNA, the CDR3 is TGTGCCAGCAGCCAAGACCCCCCCGGTAGCTCTGGAAACACCATATATTTT. This encodes CASSQDPPGSSGNTIYF.

There are a few counts of this clonotype. The chain links TRBV3-1 to TRBJ2-7; D gene unclear. The germline V and J ends were trimmed by 2 bases and 3 bases, with 2 bases remaining between them. Germline loops: CDR1 LGHDT, CDR2 YNNKEL (reference sequence). This CDR3 contains 11 residues. The CDR3: CASSQYYEQYF. The DNA of the CDR3 is TGTGCCAGCAGCCAATACTACGAGCAGTACTTC.

The chain is built from TRBV6-5 and TRBJ1-1; the D is unclear. Trimming took off 3 bases at V and 8 bases at J, with 7 bases between the two ends. The germline CDR1 and CDR2 sequences are MNHEY and SVGAGI. The CDR3 extends over 11 amino acids. The CDR3 DNA is TGTGCCAGCAGTTATTTGTCAGAAGCTTTCTTT. Protein sequence: CASSYLSEAFF.

This clonotype has at least ten counts. The chain joins TRBV7-6 to TRBJ2-1; 8 bases fit TRBD2. The CDR3 sequence is 17 residues long. With 2 bases clipped from V and 8 bases from J, the junction kept 14 bases outside the gene matches. Per the germline V gene, CDR1 is SGHVS and CDR2 is FNYEAQ. The CDR3 DNA is TGTGCCAGCAGCTTATCCCCCGGGAGGCGGGGGGTTTATGAGCAGTTCTTC. This encodes CASSLSPGRRGVYEQFF.

This clonotype was detected many times. The chain combines TRBV7-8 with TRBJ2-2; 7 bases are a match to TRBD1. Germline assignment: CDR1 SGHVS and CDR2 FQNEAQ. J was trimmed by 6 bases and V by 5 bases; bases with no gene match: 21. This CDR3 comprises 19 residues. The CDR3, as DNA: TGTGCCAGCAGCCCCTCCGGGACAGCGGATTTTGCGTTGGCCGGGGAGCTGTTTTTT. It specifies CASSPSGTADFALAGELFF.

The gene calls are TRBV28 and TRBJ2-4, with D unresolved. Trimming stripped 3 bases from V and 0 bases from J, with 9 bases between. The germline gives CDR1 MDHEN, CDR2 SYDVKM. This CDR3 is built from 15 residues. In DNA, the CDR3 is TGTGCCAGCAGTTTGTTATCGCTAGCCAAAAACATTCAGTACTTC. This codes for CASSLLSLAKNIQYF.

In its sample, this clonotype was seen a few times. The V call is TRBV5-6, the J call TRBJ1-6; the D is unclear. V gave up 0 bases and J gave up 9 bases, with 19 bases separating them. Germline CDR1 reads SGHDT; CDR2 reads YYEEEE. CDR3 length: 17 residues. CDR3 amino acids: CASSLEGGSREVSPLHF. For the CDR3, the DNA is TGTGCCAGCAGCTTGGAGGGAGGCTCGCGAGAGGTTTCACCCCTCCACTTT. Full variable domain (outside the CDR3, taken from reference TRBV5-6 and TRBJ1-6): DAGVTQSPTHLIKTRGQQVTLRCSPKSGHDTVSWYQQALGQGPQFIFQYYEEEERQRGNFPDRFSGHQFPNYSSELNVNALLLGDSALYLCASSLEGGSREVSPLHFGNGTRLTVT.

The chain employs TRBV7-9 and TRBJ1-1; D gene ambiguous. CDR3 length: 17 amino acids. Germline CDR1 reads SEHNR; CDR2 reads FQNEAQ (reference sequence). The germline V and J ends were trimmed by 1 base and 0 bases, with 15 bases remaining between them. CDR3 in amino acids: CASSLVRADTLNTEAFF. Here the CDR3 DNA reads TGTGCCAGCAGCTTAGTCCGGGCCGACACCCTGAACACTGAAGCTTTCTTT.

The V call is TRBV19, the J call TRBJ2-7, with D possibly being TRBD2 (5 bases). The CDR3 runs to 15 residues. Trimming removed 6 bases from V and 2 bases from J, with 17 bases in between. Germline lookup yields CDR1 LNHDA and CDR2 SQIVND (reference sequence). DNA for the CDR3: TGTGCCAGTAGCCCCCGGGCAGGACTGACCTACGAGCAGTACTTC. This codes for CASSPRAGLTYEQYF.

This clonotype was detected only a few times. One junction end disagrees with the germline gene, perhaps due to a read error. The J gene is TRBJ2-1, the V gene TRBV6-2 or TRBV6-3; D gene unclear. Germline V gene lookup returns CDR1 MNHEY and CDR2 SVGEGT. The CDR3 has 15 amino acids. The chain's CDR3 is CASSNSQRLYNEQFF. For the CDR3, the DNA is TGTGCCAGCAGTAACTCCCAAAGGTTGTACAATGAGCAGTTCTTC.

The genes are TRBV19 and TRBJ1-1; no firm D call. CDR3 length equals 13 residues. Trimming shortened V by 7 bases and J by 4 bases, and 13 bases separated the two germline ends. In germline, CDR1 is LNHDA, CDR2 SQIVND (reference sequence). DNA for the CDR3: TGTGCCAGTACCCTTCAGCCAGGCACTGAAGCTTTCTTT. Its translation is CASTLQPGTEAFF. Based on the CDR3 plus reference TRBV19 and TRBJ1-1, the full variable domain is DGGITQSPKYLFRKEGQNVTLSCEQNLNHDAMYWYRQDPGQGLRLIYYSQIVNDFQKGDIAEGYSVSREKKESFPLTVTSAQKNPTAFYLCASTLQPGTEAFFGQGTRLTVV.

This clonotype has at least ten counts. The chain couples TRBV7-6 to TRBJ1-2, with a tentative D call TRBD1 (6 bases). The CDR3 has 15 amino acids. Trimming took off 5 bases at V and 6 bases at J, with 19 bases between the two ends. Germline loops: CDR1 SGHVS, CDR2 FNYEAQ. CDR3: CASSRGRGGPDGYTF. The CDR3 DNA follows: TGTGCCAGCAGCCGGGGGAGGGGGGGCCCGGATGGCTACACCTTC.

There are a few counts of this clonotype. The V and J genes are TRBV11-1 and TRBJ2-5; TRBD1 agrees at 8 bases. The germline gives CDR1 SGHAT, CDR2 FQDESV (reference sequence). Trimming cost V 6 bases and J 2 bases; bases outside gene matches: 8. The CDR3 length is 15 residues. In DNA, the CDR3 is TGTGCCAGCAGTTACCGGGACAGGAGTCAAGAGACCCAGTACTTC. This translates into CASSYRDRSQETQYF.

The V call is TRBV6-6, the J call TRBJ2-1; D may be TRBD2 (6 bases). Between the trimmed V and J ends, which lost 10 bases and 2 bases, there was a span of 15 bases. The germline CDR1 and CDR2 sequences are MNHNY and SVGAGI (reference sequence). The CDR3 loop spans 14 amino acids. The CDR3 nucleotides are TGTGCCACCCAAGTGGGGGGACCCTACAATGAGCAGTTCTTC. Protein product: CATQVGGPYNEQFF.

This clonotype was seen many times. V and J are TRBV4-1 and TRBJ2-1; the D call may be TRBD1 or TRBD2 (5 bases each). From germline, CDR1 is MGHRA and CDR2 YSYEKL. The V gene lost 0 bases and the J gene lost 0 bases, with 9 bases spanning the gap. The CDR3 runs 16 residues. CDR3 sequence (DNA): TGCGCCAGCAGCCAAGAGGGACGCAGCTCCTACAATGAGCAGTTCTTC. Translating gives CASSQEGRSSYNEQFF.

The sample holds a few counts of this clonotype. The V call is TRBV9, the J call TRBJ1-1; D might be TRBD1 (6 bases). The V gene lost 4 bases and the J gene lost 3 bases, with 16 bases spanning the gap. The CDR3 length is 15 residues. Germline V lookup: CDR1 SGDLS, CDR2 YYNGEE. The CDR3 sequence: CASSISGGPDTEAFF. The CDR3 nucleotides are TGTGCCAGCAGCATATCGGGGGGGCCTGACACTGAAGCTTTCTTT.

The rearrangement joins TRBV5-1 to TRBJ2-7; 13 positions agree with TRBD2. The germline CDR1 and CDR2 sequences are SGHRS and YFSETQ. The CDR3 covers 18 residues. With 4 bases clipped from V and 3 bases from J, the junction kept 13 bases outside the gene matches. The CDR3 coding sequence is TGCGCCAGCAGCCCCGGGACTAGCGGGGTGGTTTTGGGCTACGAGCAGTACTTC. The encoded protein is CASSPGTSGVVLGYEQYF.

This clonotype was detected ten times or more. The chain employs TRBV7-2 and TRBJ1-1; 12 bases match TRBD1. CDR1 SGHTA and CDR2 FQGNSA come from the germline V gene. This CDR3 spans 15 amino acids. With 5 bases clipped from V and 5 bases from J, the junction kept 6 bases outside the gene matches. The CDR3 here is CASSPRDRGRTEAFF. The CDR3 coding sequence is TGTGCCAGCAGCCCTCGGGACAGGGGGCGAACTGAAGCTTTCTTT.

The rearrangement joins TRBV6-5 to TRBJ2-1; D might be TRBD2 (6 bases). The CDR3 totals 15 residues. Germline V gene data show CDR1 as MNHEY and CDR2 as SVGAGI. Trimming took 0 bases from V and 2 from J, leaving 8 bases between them. The CDR3 bases are TGTGCCAGCAGTTACTCGCGGGACCCCTACAATGAGCAGTTCTTC. Its protein is CASSYSRDPYNEQFF.

This clonotype was counted a few times. The V gene is TRBV12-3 or TRBV12-4, the J gene TRBJ1-6; D is perhaps TRBD1 (5 bases). The ends were cut back, 3 bases at V and 14 bases at J, with 17 bases in the middle. The CDR3 has 14 amino acids. Here the CDR3 DNA reads TGTGCCAGCAGTTTTTCGGGGGATGCCTTATCCCTCCACTTT. Protein: CASSFSGDALSLHF.

This clonotype has a handful of counts. V is TRBV6-2 or TRBV6-3 and J is TRBJ2-1, with 8 bases aligning to TRBD1. The CDR3 covers 15 residues. The J segment lost 7 bases and the V segment lost 7 bases, leaving 12 bases of the junction unmatched. Germline CDR1 and CDR2: MNHEY and SVGEGT. The CDR3 reads CASTQFSGGGNEQFF. For the CDR3, the DNA is TGTGCCAGCACTCAATTTTCAGGGGGCGGGAATGAGCAGTTCTTC.

The chain carries TRBV28 and TRBJ1-6, with D tentatively TRBD1 (6 bases). The CDR3 has 14 residues. V was trimmed by 0 bases and J by 7 bases, leaving 7 bases between them. The germline V gene has CDR1 MDHEN and CDR2 SYDVKM. CDR3 amino acids: CASSLWDRNSPLHF. The CDR3, as DNA: TGTGCCAGCAGTTTATGGGACAGAAATTCACCCCTCCACTTT.

The genes are TRBV12-3 or TRBV12-4 and TRBJ1-5, with unresolved D. The V and J ends lost 6 bases and 3 bases respectively, with 15 bases between them. CDR3 length equals 15 residues. The DNA for the CDR3 is TGTGCCAGCAGAAAGGGTTCCGGCCTCAATCAGCCCCAGCATTTT. This encodes CASRKGSGLNQPQHF.

This clonotype was picked up a small number of times. The J gene is TRBJ1-2, the V gene TRBV7-9; 8 bases map to TRBD1. CDR1 and CDR2 from the germline V gene are SEHNR and FQNEAQ (reference sequence). The CDR3 extends over 15 amino acids. Trimming removed 5 bases from V and 4 bases from J; junction bases left unmatched: 9. CDR3 nucleotides: TGTGCCAGCAGCCGTCAGGGGGCGAAGGGCTATGGCTACACCTTC. Amino acids: CASSRQGAKGYGYTF.

This clonotype appeared a few times. This chain uses TRBV25-1 with TRBJ2-5; the D is unclear. Per germline, CDR1 MGHDK and CDR2 SYGVNS. Trimming left V 1 base short and J 1 base short, with 7 bases between. This CDR3 has 14 residues. The CDR3 reads CASSESLLQETQYF. In DNA form, the CDR3 reads TGTGCCAGCAGTGAATCTTTGCTCCAAGAGACCCAGTACTTC.

Only a few counts were recorded for this clonotype. The rearrangement uses TRBV7-9 and TRBJ1-2, with D tentatively TRBD1 (5 bases). The CDR3 length is 13 residues. V lost 5 bases, J lost 8 bases, and 15 bases lay in between. Germline V lookup: CDR1 SEHNR, CDR2 FQNEAQ (reference sequence). The CDR3 bases are TGTGCCAGCAGCCTACAGGCTCCTTGGGGCTACACCTTC. Translated: CASSLQAPWGYTF.

The chain is built from TRBV11-2 and TRBJ1-2, with a tentative D call TRBD1 (5 bases). The CDR3 runs to 15 residues. V was trimmed by 5 bases and J by 6 bases, leaving 19 bases between them. In germline, CDR1 is SGHAT, CDR2 FQNNGV. Written as DNA, the CDR3 is TGTGCCAGCAGCCCGCCCCAGGGCGGGAGGGATGGCTACACCTTC. Translated, it gives CASSPPQGGRDGYTF. Variable domain in full (rest from reference TRBV11-2 and TRBJ1-2): EAGVAQSPRYKIIEKRQSVAFWCNPISGHATLYWYQQILGQGPKLLIQFQNNGVVDDSQLPKDRFSAERLKGVDSTLKIQPAKLEDSAVYLCASSPPQGGRDGYTFGSGTRLTVV.

This clonotype was detected ten times or more. The chain has TRBV7-6 and TRBJ1-3; D is uncertain. Trimming took 2 bases from V and 10 from J, leaving 15 bases between them. CDR3 size: 14 residues. Germline assignment: CDR1 SGHVS and CDR2 FNYEAQ. The CDR3 sequence: CASSLSRAAGTIYF. CDR3 in DNA: TGTGCCAGCAGCTTATCCCGAGCCGCCGGGACCATATATTTT.